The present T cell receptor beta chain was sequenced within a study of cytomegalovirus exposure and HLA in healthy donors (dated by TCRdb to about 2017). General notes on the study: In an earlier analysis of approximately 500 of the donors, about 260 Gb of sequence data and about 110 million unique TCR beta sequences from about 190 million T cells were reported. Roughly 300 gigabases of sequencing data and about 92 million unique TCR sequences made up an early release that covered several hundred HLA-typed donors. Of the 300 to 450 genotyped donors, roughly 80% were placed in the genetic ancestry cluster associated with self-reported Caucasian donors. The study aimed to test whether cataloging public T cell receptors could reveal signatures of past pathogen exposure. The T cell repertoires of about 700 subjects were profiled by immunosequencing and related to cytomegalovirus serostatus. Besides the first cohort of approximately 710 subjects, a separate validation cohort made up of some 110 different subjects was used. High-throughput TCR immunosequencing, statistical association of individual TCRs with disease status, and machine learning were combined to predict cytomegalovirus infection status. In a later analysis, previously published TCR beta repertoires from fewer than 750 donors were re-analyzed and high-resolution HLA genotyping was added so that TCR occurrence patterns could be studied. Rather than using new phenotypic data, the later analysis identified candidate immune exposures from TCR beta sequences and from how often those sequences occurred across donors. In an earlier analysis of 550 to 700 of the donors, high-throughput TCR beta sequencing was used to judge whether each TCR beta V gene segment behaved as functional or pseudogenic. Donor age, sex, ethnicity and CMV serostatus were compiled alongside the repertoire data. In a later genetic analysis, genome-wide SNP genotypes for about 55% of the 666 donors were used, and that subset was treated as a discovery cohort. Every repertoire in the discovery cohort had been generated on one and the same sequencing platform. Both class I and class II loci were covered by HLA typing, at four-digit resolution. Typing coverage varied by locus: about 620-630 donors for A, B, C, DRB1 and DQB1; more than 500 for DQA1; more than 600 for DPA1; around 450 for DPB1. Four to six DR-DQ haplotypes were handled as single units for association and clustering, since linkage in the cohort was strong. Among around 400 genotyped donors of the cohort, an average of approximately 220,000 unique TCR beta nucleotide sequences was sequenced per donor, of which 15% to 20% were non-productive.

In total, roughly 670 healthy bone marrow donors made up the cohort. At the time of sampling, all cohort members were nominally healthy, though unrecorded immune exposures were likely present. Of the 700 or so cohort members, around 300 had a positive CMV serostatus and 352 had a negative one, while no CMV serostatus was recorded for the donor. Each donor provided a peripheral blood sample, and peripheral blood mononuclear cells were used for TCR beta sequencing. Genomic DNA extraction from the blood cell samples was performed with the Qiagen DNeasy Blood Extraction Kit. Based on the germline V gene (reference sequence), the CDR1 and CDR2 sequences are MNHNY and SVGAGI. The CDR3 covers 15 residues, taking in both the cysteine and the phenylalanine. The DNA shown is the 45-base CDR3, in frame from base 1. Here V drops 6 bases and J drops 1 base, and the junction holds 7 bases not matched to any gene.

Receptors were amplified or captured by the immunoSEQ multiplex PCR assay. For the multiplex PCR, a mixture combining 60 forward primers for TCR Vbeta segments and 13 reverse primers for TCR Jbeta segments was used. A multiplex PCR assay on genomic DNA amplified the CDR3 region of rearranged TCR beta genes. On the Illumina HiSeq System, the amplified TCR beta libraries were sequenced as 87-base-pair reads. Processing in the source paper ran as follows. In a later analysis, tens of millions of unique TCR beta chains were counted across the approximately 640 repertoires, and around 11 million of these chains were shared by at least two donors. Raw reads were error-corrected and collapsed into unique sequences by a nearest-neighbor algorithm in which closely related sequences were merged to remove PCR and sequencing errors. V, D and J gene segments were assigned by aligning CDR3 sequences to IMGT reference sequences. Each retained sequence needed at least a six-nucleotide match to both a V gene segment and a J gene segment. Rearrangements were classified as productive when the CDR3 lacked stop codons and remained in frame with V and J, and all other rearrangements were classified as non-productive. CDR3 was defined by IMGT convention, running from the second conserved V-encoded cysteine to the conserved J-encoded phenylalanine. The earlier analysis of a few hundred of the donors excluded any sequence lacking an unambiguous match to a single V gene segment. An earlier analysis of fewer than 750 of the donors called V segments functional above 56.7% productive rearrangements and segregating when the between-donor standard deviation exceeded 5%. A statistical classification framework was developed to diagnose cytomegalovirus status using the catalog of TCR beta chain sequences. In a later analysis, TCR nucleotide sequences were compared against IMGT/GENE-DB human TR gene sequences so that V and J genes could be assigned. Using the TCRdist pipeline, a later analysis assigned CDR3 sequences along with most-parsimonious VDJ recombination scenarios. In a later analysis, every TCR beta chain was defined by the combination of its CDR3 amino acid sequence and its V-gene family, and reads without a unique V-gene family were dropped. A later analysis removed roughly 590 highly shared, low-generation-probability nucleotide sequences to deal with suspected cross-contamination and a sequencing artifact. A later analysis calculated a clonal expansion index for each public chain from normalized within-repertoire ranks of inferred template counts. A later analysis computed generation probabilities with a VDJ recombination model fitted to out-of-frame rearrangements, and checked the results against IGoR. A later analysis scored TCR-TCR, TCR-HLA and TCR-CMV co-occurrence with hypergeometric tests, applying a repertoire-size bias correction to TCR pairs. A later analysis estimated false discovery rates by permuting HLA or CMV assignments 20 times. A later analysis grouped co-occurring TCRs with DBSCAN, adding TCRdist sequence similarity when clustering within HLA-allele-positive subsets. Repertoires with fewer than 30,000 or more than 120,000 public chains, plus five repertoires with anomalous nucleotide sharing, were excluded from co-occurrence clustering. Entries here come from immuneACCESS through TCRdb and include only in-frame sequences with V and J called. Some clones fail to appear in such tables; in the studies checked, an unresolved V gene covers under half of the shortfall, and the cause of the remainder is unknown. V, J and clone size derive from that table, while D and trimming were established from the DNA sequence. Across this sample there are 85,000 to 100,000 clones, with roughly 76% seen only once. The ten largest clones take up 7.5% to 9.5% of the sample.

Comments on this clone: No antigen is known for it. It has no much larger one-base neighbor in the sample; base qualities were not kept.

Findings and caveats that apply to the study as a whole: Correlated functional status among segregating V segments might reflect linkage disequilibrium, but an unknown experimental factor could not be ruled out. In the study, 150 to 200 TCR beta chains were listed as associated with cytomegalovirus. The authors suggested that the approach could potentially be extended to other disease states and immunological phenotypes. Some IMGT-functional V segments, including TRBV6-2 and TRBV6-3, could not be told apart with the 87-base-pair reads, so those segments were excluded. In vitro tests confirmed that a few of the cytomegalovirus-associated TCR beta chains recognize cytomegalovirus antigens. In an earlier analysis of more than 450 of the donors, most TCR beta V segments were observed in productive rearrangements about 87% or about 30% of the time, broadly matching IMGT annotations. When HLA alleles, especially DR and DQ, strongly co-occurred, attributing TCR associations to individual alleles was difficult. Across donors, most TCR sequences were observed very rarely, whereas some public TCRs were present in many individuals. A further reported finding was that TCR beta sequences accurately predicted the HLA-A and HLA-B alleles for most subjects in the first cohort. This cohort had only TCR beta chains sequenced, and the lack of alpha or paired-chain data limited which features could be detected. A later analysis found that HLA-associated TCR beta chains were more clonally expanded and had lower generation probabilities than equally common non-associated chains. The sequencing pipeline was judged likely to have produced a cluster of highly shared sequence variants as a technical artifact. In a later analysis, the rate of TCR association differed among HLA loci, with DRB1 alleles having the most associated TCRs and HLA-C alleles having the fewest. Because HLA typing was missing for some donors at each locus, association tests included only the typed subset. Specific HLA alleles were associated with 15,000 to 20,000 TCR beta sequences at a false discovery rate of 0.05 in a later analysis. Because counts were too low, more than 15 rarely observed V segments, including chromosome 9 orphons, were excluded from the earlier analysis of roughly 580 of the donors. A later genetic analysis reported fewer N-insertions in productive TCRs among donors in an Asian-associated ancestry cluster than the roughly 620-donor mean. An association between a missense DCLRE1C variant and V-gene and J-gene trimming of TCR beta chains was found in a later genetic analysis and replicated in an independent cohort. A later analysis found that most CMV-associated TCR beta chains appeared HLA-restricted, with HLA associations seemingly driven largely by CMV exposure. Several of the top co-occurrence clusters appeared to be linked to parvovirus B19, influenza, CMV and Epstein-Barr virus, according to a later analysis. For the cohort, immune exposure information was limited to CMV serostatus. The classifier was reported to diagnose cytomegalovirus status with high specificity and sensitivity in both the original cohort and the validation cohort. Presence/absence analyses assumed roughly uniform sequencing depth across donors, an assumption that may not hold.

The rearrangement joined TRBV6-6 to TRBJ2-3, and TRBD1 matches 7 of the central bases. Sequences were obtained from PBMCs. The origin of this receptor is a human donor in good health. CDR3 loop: CASSQGVEGTDTQYF. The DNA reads TGTGCCAGCAGCCAGGGGGTCGAAGGCACAGATACGCAGTATTTT.